Below, one T cell receptor (beta chain) is given with its context. The germline V gene encodes CDR1 KGHSH and CDR2 LQKENI. This CDR3 contains 15 residues. V was clipped by 1 base and J by 4 bases, with 8 bases between them. This sample is part of a study of blood T cell repertoires in COVID-19. The wider study: Italy, Spain and the United States were the sources of the convalescent and acute COVID-19 samples.

Sequenced by immunoSEQ multiplex PCR; TCRdb stores in-frame clones only, minus some. The data contain 300,000 to 400,000 clones, around 90% of them singletons. The sequence was obtained from a man younger than 40 who had recovered from COVID-19. Source material: PBMCs or T cells enriched from blood (not recorded which). The chain carries TRBV18 and TRBJ2-6; possible D gene TRBD2, 5 bases. The DNA of the CDR3 is TGTGCCAGCTCACCACTCCCGGGGGGGGCCAACGTCCTGACTTTC. Protein: CASSPLPGGANVLTF.